The 14 T cell receptor beta chains in this list originate from one sample, sequenced in a study of T-cell reconstitution after alpha-beta-depleted transplantation in children. It was with unique molecular identifiers that the TCRbeta library was prepared. TCRdb re-derived calls from the PCR reads in MiXCR, one entry per CDR3 protein. The table has just over 950,000 distinct CDR3 sequences, about 29% seen once. The specimen was PBMCs, mostly from graft donor cells, collected 360 days after TCRalphabeta/CD19-depleted stem cell transplant. These receptors were collected from a boy younger than two who had a stem cell transplant for SCID, so the T cells may come from the graft donor.

The chain employs TRBV20-1 and TRBJ2-3, with D possibly TRBD2 on 7 matching bases. V was pared by 6 bases and J by 3 bases, with 19 bases between. Germline CDR1 reads DFQATT; CDR2 reads SNEGSKA (reference sequence). CDR3 size: 15 residues. The CDR3 spells CSAQFGGLRTDTQYF. The CDR3 bases are TGCAGTGCCCAGTTCGGGGGGCTGAGGACAGATACGCAGTATTTT.

This clonotype was picked up a small number of times. The chain links TRBV12-3 or TRBV12-4 to TRBJ1-2; D gene unclear. The CDR3 contains 14 residues. The ends were cut back, 7 bases at V and 4 bases at J, with 16 bases in the middle. CDR3 region: CASTPRGRAYGYTF. The CDR3, as DNA: TGTGCCAGCACCCCTCGAGGGAGGGCCTATGGCTACACCTTC.

The V call is TRBV5-4, the J call TRBJ2-7; TRBD1 aligns across 8 bases. CDR3 size: 14 residues. CDR1 is SGHNT, CDR2 YYREEE, per germline (reference sequence). The V segment lost 2 bases and the J segment 6 bases; nucleotides outside the gene matches: 7. The CDR3: CASSFETGAGEQYF. Written as DNA, the CDR3 is TGTGCCAGCAGCTTTGAGACAGGGGCGGGCGAGCAGTACTTC.

The V call is TRBV5-1, the J call TRBJ2-3; no reliable D call. V gave up 2 bases and J gave up 4 bases, with 14 bases separating them. Germline V gives CDR1 SGHRS, CDR2 YFSETQ. The CDR3 runs to 15 residues. The CDR3 spells CASSLEPRKADTQYF. In DNA form, the CDR3 reads TGCGCCAGCAGCTTAGAACCACGTAAGGCAGATACGCAGTATTTT.

The CDR3 sequence: CASTPQIPYEQYF. The CDR3 DNA sequence: TGTGCCAGCACCCCACAAATACCCTACGAGCAGTACTTC. The chain is built from TRBV28 and TRBJ2-7; D ambiguous. V was trimmed by 7 bases and J by 2 bases, leaving 12 bases between them. Germline loops: CDR1 MDHEN, CDR2 SYDVKM. This CDR3 contains 13 residues.

The chain has TRBV5-1 and TRBJ2-3, with D possibly TRBD2 on 5 matching bases. Trimming shortened V by 4 bases and J by 0 bases, and 12 bases separated the two germline ends. Germline V lookup: CDR1 SGHRS, CDR2 YFSETQ. CDR3 length: 15 amino acids. The CDR3 DNA follows: TGCGCCAGCAGCCGGGGAGTGGCTAGCACAGATACGCAGTATTTT. Its translation is CASSRGVASTDTQYF.

This clonotype was counted ten times or more. This rearrangement joins TRBV24-1 to TRBJ1-5; 7 bases are shared with TRBD1. This CDR3 contains 14 residues. Germline V gene lookup returns CDR1 KGHDR and CDR2 SFDVKD. J gave up 3 bases and V 5 bases, and 3 bases lay outside the gene matches. CDR3: CATSGTGDNQPQHF. The CDR3 region has the DNA TGTGCCACCAGTGGGACAGGTGACAATCAGCCCCAGCATTTT.

The genes are TRBV7-2 and TRBJ2-3; 13 bases are a match to TRBD2. V was pared by 6 bases and J by 5 bases, with 11 bases of the junction left unmatched. Looked up from germline, CDR1 is SGHTA and CDR2 is FQGNSA. This CDR3 is built from 17 residues. CDR3 sequence reads: CASRLAGGPRGVDTQYF. CDR3 coding DNA: TGTGCCAGCAGACTAGCGGGGGGGCCCCGGGGTGTAGATACGCAGTATTTT.

Comment on this clonotype: One end of the junction fails to match germline, which may point to a read error. This chain joins TRBV25-1 and TRBJ2-5; TRBD2 might be the D (5 bases). Germline V lookup: CDR1 MGHDK, CDR2 SYGVNS. This CDR3 contains 14 residues. The CDR3 reads CASGKEGFQGTQYF. In DNA, the CDR3 is TGTGCCAGCGGAAAAGAGGGTTTTCAAGGGACCCAGTACTTC. The full variable domain, in which reference TRBV25-1 and TRBJ2-5 provide the parts outside the CDR3, is EADIYQTPRYLVIGTGKKITLECSQTMGHDKMYWYQQDPGMELHLIHYSYGVNSTEKGDLSSESTVSRIRTEHFPLTLESARPSHTSQYLCASGKEGFQGTQYFGPGTRLLVL.

CDR3 sequence: CASSLPGLTYEQYF. The DNA for the CDR3 is TGTGCCAGCAGCTTACCGGGATTGACCTACGAGCAGTACTTC. The chain links TRBV7-2 to TRBJ2-7; tentative D call: TRBD2 (5 bases). Trimming removed 2 bases from V and 2 bases from J, with 10 bases in between. The length of the CDR3 is 14 residues. Germline CDR1 is SGHTA and CDR2 is FQGNSA.

This clonotype occurred a few times. The rearrangement uses TRBV5-1 and TRBJ2-2; 9 nucleotides match TRBD2. Germline trimming cut 0 bases from V and 7 bases from J; bases unmatched to any gene: 7. Per germline, CDR1 SGHRS and CDR2 YFSETQ. The CDR3 contains 16 residues. The CDR3 sequence: CASSLASSGVLGELFF. In DNA form, the CDR3 reads TGCGCCAGCAGCTTGGCCTCTAGCGGGGTGCTCGGGGAGCTGTTTTTT.

This chain links TRBV7-8 with TRBJ2-1, with 7 bases fitting TRBD2. CDR1 is SGHVS, CDR2 FQNEAQ, per germline. CDR3 length equals 17 residues. Losses at the gene ends were 2 bases for V and 4 bases for J; bases not matched to a gene: 11. In nucleotides, the CDR3 is TGTGCCAGCAGCTTATACCGACTAGCCCATAATTACAATGAGCAGTTCTTC. Translating gives CASSLYRLAHNYNEQFF.

This clonotype was observed a few times. The genes are TRBV7-3 and TRBJ1-5; perhaps TRBD1 as D (6 bases). CDR1 and CDR2 (germline): SGHTA, FQGTGA. V shed 9 bases and J shed 3 bases, with 12 bases lying between them. The CDR3 loop spans 13 amino acids. The chain's CDR3 is CASSTGLNQPQHF. CDR3 nucleotide sequence: TGTGCCAGTTCCACAGGGCTCAATCAGCCCCAGCATTTT. Using reference TRBV7-3 and TRBJ1-5 for the parts outside the CDR3, the full variable domain is GAGVSQTPSNKVTEKGKYVELRCDPISGHTALYWYRQSLGQGPEFLIYFQGTGAADDSGLPNDRFFAVRPEGSVSTLKIQRTERGDSAVYLCASSTGLNQPQHFGDGTRLSIL.

This clonotype was observed a few times. This chain uses TRBV5-1 with TRBJ2-1, with TRBD1 as a possible D gene (5 bases). The CDR3 has 14 residues. CDR1 is SGHRS, CDR2 YFSETQ, per germline. V was cut by 4 bases and J by 4 bases, with 12 bases left in between. CDR3 sequence (DNA): TGCGCCAGCAGCATAGGGGAACTTTACAATGAGCAGTTCTTC. Its protein product is CASSIGELYNEQFF.